What follows are 24 T cell receptor beta chains derived from one specimen sequenced in a study of post-analysis software for immune sequencing data. Study-wide points: Relative to controls, patients had a handful of TRBV segments at higher frequency, with TRBV5-6, TRBV5-1 and TRBV20-1 among these.

Libraries were made from TCR beta cDNA, and they carried unique molecular identifiers. MiXCR, applied by TCRdb to the PCR reads, yields one record per CDR3 protein. The data contain fewer than 900,000 distinct CDR3 sequences, just over 45% of them singletons. The antigens these receptors bind are not known. The sequencing input was blood. These receptor sequences come from a girl between 10 and 17 years old with multiple sclerosis.

This clonotype has more than one count but fewer than ten. The chain joins TRBV20-1 to TRBJ2-7, with a weak D call TRBD2 (5 bases). The V and J ends lost 1 base and 9 bases respectively, with 10 bases between them. Germline CDR1 and CDR2: DFQATT and SNEGSKA (reference sequence). This CDR3 has 11 amino acids. Here the CDR3 DNA reads TGCAGTGCTAGAGCGCCTGAGGGGCAGTACTTC. Its protein product is CSARAPEGQYF.

V usage is TRBV20-1 and J usage is TRBJ2-3; D tentatively reads TRBD1 or TRBD2 (5 bases each). V lost 1 base to trimming and J lost 1 base, with 18 bases between them. CDR3 length: 17 residues. Germline values: CDR1 DFQATT, CDR2 SNEGSKA (reference sequence). In nucleotides, the CDR3 is TGCAGTGCTAGAGGGGTCCGCGAGGGGCGGGGCACAGATACGCAGTATTTT. It is translated as CSARGVREGRGTDTQYF.

This chain uses TRBV20-1 with TRBJ2-1; 8 nucleotides line up with TRBD2. Germline CDR1 and CDR2: DFQATT and SNEGSKA (reference sequence). This CDR3 has 15 amino acids. Trimming removed 2 bases from V and 5 bases from J; junction bases left unmatched: 8. This chain's CDR3 is CSARHRAGDDNEQFF. As DNA, the CDR3 is TGCAGTGCTAGACACCGAGCGGGAGATGACAATGAGCAGTTCTTC.

The rearrangement uses TRBV5-1 and TRBJ2-7; 7 bases line up with TRBD1. The CDR3 has 14 residues. Germline-derived CDR1 and CDR2 are SGHRS and YFSETQ. V shed 6 bases and J 3 bases; nucleotides not matched to a gene: 9. CDR3 in amino acids: CASTSGTEYYEQYF. As DNA, the CDR3 is TGCGCCAGCACGTCCGGGACAGAATACTACGAGCAGTACTTC.

This chain links TRBV20-1 with TRBJ2-1; no reliable D call. Between the trimmed V and J ends, which lost 3 bases and 11 bases, there was a span of 14 bases. This CDR3 contains 12 residues. Germline values: CDR1 DFQATT, CDR2 SNEGSKA (reference sequence). CDR3: CSASPNLSQQFF. CDR3 coding DNA: TGCAGTGCTAGTCCGAATCTGTCTCAGCAGTTCTTC.

The chain is built from TRBV15 and TRBJ2-3, with D unresolved. This CDR3 contains 18 residues. Looked up from germline, CDR1 is LNHNV and CDR2 is YYDKDF (reference sequence). Trimming pared 0 bases from V and 1 base from J, leaving 17 bases between. CDR3 nucleotide sequence: TGTGCCACCAGCAGAGATAACGCCGGTCATAGGGGCACAGATACGCAGTATTTT. It codes for CATSRDNAGHRGTDTQYF.

The rearrangement joins TRBV3-1 to TRBJ2-1; D gene uncertain. CDR3 size: 16 residues. Trimming took off 1 base at V and 8 bases at J, with 18 bases between the two ends. Per the germline V gene, CDR1 is LGHDT and CDR2 is YNNKEL (reference sequence). CDR3 sequence: CASSQGVAARSDEQFF. Written as DNA, the CDR3 is TGTGCCAGCAGCCAAGGGGTAGCCGCAAGATCCGATGAGCAGTTCTTC.

The chain uses TRBV20-1 and TRBJ2-5, with 8 nucleotides matching TRBD1. J lost 7 bases, V lost 3 bases, and 4 bases had no gene match. The CDR3 sequence is 12 residues long. In germline, CDR1 is DFQATT, CDR2 SNEGSKA (reference sequence). The CDR3 sequence is CSARAGGGTQYF. CDR3 DNA sequence: TGCAGTGCTAGGGCAGGGGGCGGGACCCAGTACTTC.

A few counts support this clonotype. This chain links TRBV28 with TRBJ1-2; 9 bases are a match to TRBD1. The CDR3 covers 16 residues. V was pared by 4 bases and J by 2 bases, with 8 bases of the junction left unmatched. CDR1 and CDR2 from the germline V gene are MDHEN and SYDVKM. CDR3 amino acids: CASSSGGQGRNYGYTF. CDR3 sequence (DNA): TGTGCCAGCAGTTCGGGGGGACAGGGAAGAAACTATGGCTACACCTTC.

The chain is built from TRBV27 and TRBJ2-7, with D possibly being TRBD1 (6 bases). CDR3 length: 14 amino acids. V dropped 3 bases and J dropped 6 bases, with 15 bases sitting between them. Germline CDR1 reads MNHEY; CDR2 reads SMNVEV (reference sequence). The CDR3 DNA follows: TGTGCCAGCAGTTTTTGGTTGGGGGCTGGCGAGCAGTACTTC. Translation gives CASSFWLGAGEQYF.

V usage is TRBV24-1 and J usage is TRBJ2-5; 7 bases map to TRBD1. J lost 2 bases, V lost 4 bases, and 0 bases had no gene match. The CDR3 is 13 amino acids. Germline values: CDR1 KGHDR, CDR2 SFDVKD. CDR3 sequence: CATSEGQQETQYF. The CDR3 bases are TGTGCCACCAGTGAGGGACAGCAAGAGACCCAGTACTTC.

Notes on this clonotype: At one end the junction does not follow the germline gene, possibly because of a read error. This chain links TRBV10-3 with TRBJ2-1, with 7 bases lining up with TRBD2. CDR1 and CDR2 from the germline V gene are ENHRY and SYGVKD. The CDR3 length is 16 residues. The CDR3, as DNA: TGTGTCATCAGTCCGCCGGCGGGAGTTTCCTACAATGAGCAGTTCTTC. This encodes CVISPPAGVSYNEQFF.

The V gene is TRBV28, the J gene TRBJ2-4, with a weak D call TRBD1 (6 bases). The DNA end is more similar to TRBJ2-5, so the J call may be wrong. This CDR3 has 14 amino acids. Germline CDR1 MDHEN, CDR2 SYDVKM. The CDR3, as DNA: TGTGCCAGCAGTTACGGACAGTATCAAGAGACCCAGTACTTC. It codes for CASSYGQYQETQYF.

This clonotype was recorded once. The genes are TRBV12-3 or TRBV12-4 and TRBJ1-3; no clear D gene. Trimming took 11 bases from V and 0 from J, leaving 11 bases between them. The CDR3 totals 13 residues. The CDR3 sequence: CAARRASGNTIYF. Written as DNA, the CDR3 is TGTGCCGCCCGTCGTGCCTCTGGAAACACCATATATTTT.

This clonotype has only a few counts. The chain has TRBV4-1 and TRBJ2-3, with D perhaps assigned TRBD1 or TRBD2 (5 bases each). The CDR3 contains 16 residues. The V and J ends lost 3 bases and 4 bases respectively, with 17 bases between them. Germline V lookup: CDR1 MGHRA, CDR2 YSYEKL. Here the CDR3 DNA reads TGCGCCAGCAGCCAGGAACCCGGGCAGGGACCAGATACGCAGTATTTT. Translation gives CASSQEPGQGPDTQYF.

In its sample, this clonotype was seen many times. A clone one base away is much larger, so this may be a read error. This chain connects TRBV12-3 or TRBV12-4 to TRBJ2-7; 9 bases agree with TRBD2. The CDR3 consists of 12 residues. The V segment lost 6 bases and the J segment 7 bases; nucleotides outside the gene matches: 4. The CDR3 is CASSLREGEQYF. DNA for the CDR3: TGTGCCAGCAGCTTGCGGGAGGGTGAGCAGTACTTC.

The gene calls are TRBV6-1 and TRBJ2-3; D might be TRBD1 (6 bases). Trimming shortened V by 2 bases and J by 0 bases, and 15 bases separated the two germline ends. The CDR3 runs 17 residues. Germline V lookup: CDR1 MNHNS, CDR2 SASEGT. The CDR3 region is CASSEPMGQRSTDTQYF. The CDR3 bases are TGTGCCAGCAGTGAACCCATGGGACAAAGAAGCACAGATACGCAGTATTTT.

The V gene is TRBV28, the J gene TRBJ2-5, with TRBD2 matching over 13 bases. Germline V CDR1 and CDR2: MDHEN, SYDVKM. The CDR3 sequence is 16 residues long. The V segment lost 6 bases and the J segment 5 bases; nucleotides outside the gene matches: 9. CDR3 region: CASRVPLTSGRETQYF. The CDR3 DNA is TGTGCCAGCAGAGTCCCCCTGACTAGCGGGAGGGAGACCCAGTACTTC.

This clonotype was detected only a few times. The chain carries TRBV7-8 and TRBJ2-1, with D perhaps TRBD1 or TRBD2 (5 bases each). Trimming removed 2 bases at V and 4 bases at J, with 12 bases between. Germline V gene data show CDR1 as SGHVS and CDR2 as FQNEAQ. This CDR3 contains 15 residues. This CDR3 reads CASSLSPGTYNEQFF. CDR3 DNA sequence: TGTGCCAGCAGCTTATCCCCCGGGACGTACAATGAGCAGTTCTTC.

This chain connects TRBV3-1 to TRBJ2-1, with D maybe TRBD2 (5 bases). The better agreement between TRBJ2-7 and the DNA end casts doubt on the J call. The CDR3 is 16 residues long. Germline CDR1 and CDR2: LGHDT and YNNKEL (reference sequence). The CDR3 sequence is CASSQDGVASYNEQYF. CDR3 in DNA: TGTGCCAGCAGCCAAGATGGGGTAGCGTCCTACAATGAGCAGTACTTC.

The rearrangement links TRBV6-1 to TRBJ1-1; a possible D gene is TRBD1 (5 bases). Trimming pared 6 bases from V and 5 bases from J, leaving 13 bases between. Germline CDR1 MNHNS, CDR2 SASEGT. This CDR3 is built from 13 residues. The CDR3 coding sequence is TGTGCCAGCAGGGGCGGGGGGAAGACTGAAGCTTTCTTT. Its translation: CASRGGGKTEAFF.

This clonotype has just a few counts. The V gene is TRBV6-1, the J gene TRBJ1-5; no clear D. The CDR3 totals 10 residues. Trimming shortened V by 9 bases and J by 3 bases, and 3 bases separated the two germline ends. The germline CDR1 and CDR2 sequences are MNHNS and SASEGT. CDR3 amino acids: CASSNQPQHF. The CDR3 region has the DNA TGTGCCAGTTCCAATCAGCCCCAGCATTTT.

The genes are TRBV24-1 and TRBJ2-3; TRBD1 agrees at 8 bases. The ends lost 4 bases at V and 4 bases at J; junction bases unmatched: 6. The CDR3 extends over 15 amino acids. CDR1 and CDR2 from the germline V gene are KGHDR and SFDVKD. The CDR3 nucleotides read TGTGCCACCAGTGACCGAGACAGGGGTGCAGATACGCAGTATTTT. Encoded protein: CATSDRDRGADTQYF.

Remarks on this clonotype: A junction end diverges from the germline sequence, so it may reflect a read error. The J gene is TRBJ1-4, the V gene TRBV12-3 or TRBV12-4; TRBD1 is a possible D gene (6 bases). This CDR3 region has 15 residues. The CDR3 DNA follows: TGTGCCAGCAGCGTACAGGGAACAACTAATGAAAAACGGTTTTTT. Translation gives CASSVQGTTNEKRFF.